Listed below are T cell receptor beta chains from one sample, sequenced in a study of blood T cell repertoires in COVID-19. Sequenced by immunoSEQ multiplex PCR; TCRdb stores in-frame clones only, minus some. This table holds 150,000 to 250,000 clones, approximately 85% found once. Sequenced material: PBMCs or T cells enriched from blood (not recorded which). These receptor sequences come from a man aged 35 to 55 who had recovered from COVID-19. Both conserved end residues are part of each CDR3. A D gene is named only where the DNA matches it firmly. Clone size, where shown, is once, few, many, or a class for clones that have expanded.

>.|TRBV18|.|TRBJ2-7
CASSQDQGYWEQYF
>TRBD1|TRBV6-2/TRBV6-3|.|TRBJ1-5
CASSGQGAFSQPQHF
>.|TRBV2|.|TRBJ2-1
CASSEAPTWGQEQFF
>.|TRBV28|once|TRBJ2-7
CASSSTYEQYF
>.|TRBV5-1|.|TRBJ1-1
CASSLSAVNTEAFF
>.|TRBV18|.|TRBJ2-1
CASSPPGGNEQFF
>TRBD1|TRBV15|.|TRBJ1-5
CATSTRRGTGSNQPQHF
>.|TRBV19|.|TRBJ1-2
CASSAFDRNRNGYTF
>TRBD1|TRBV6-5|.|TRBJ2-3
CATSLGQGADTQYF
>TRBD1|TRBV5-4|.|TRBJ1-3
CASSLQGAIGNTIYF
>TRBD1|TRBV4-2|.|TRBJ1-2
CASSQTGDPYGYTF
>TRBD1|TRBV18|.|TRBJ1-5
CASSQTGVGVLPQHF
>TRBD1|TRBV5-1|.|TRBJ1-2
CASSLDQGANYGYTF
>.|TRBV13|.|TRBJ1-6
CASLAGGLPSYNSPLHF
>.|TRBV5-1|.|TRBJ2-2
CASSLRGLDGYTGELFF
>.|TRBV7-9|.|TRBJ2-3
CASSFLRGSTDTQYF
>TRBD2|TRBV24-1|.|TRBJ2-2
CATSDTGLAGGLNTGELFF
>.|TRBV5-1|once|TRBJ1-2
CASSTWGSYGYTF
>TRBD2|TRBV10-3|once|TRBJ2-3
CAISERTSGAGTDTQYF
>.|TRBV5-5|.|TRBJ2-1
CASIRTDSSYNEQFF
>.|TRBV2|.|TRBJ2-2
CASRYAGELFF
>.|TRBV5-5|.|TRBJ1-6
CASSLAGAGVNSPLHF
>.|TRBV9|few|TRBJ1-6
CASSVGSGGRGNNSPLHF
>TRBD1|TRBV11-2|once|TRBJ1-5
CASSSGGNSNQPQHF
>TRBD1|TRBV7-9|.|TRBJ1-1
CASSWTGGTEAFF
>.|TRBV9|.|TRBJ2-2
CASSVGGTNTGELFF
>.|TRBV10-3|.|TRBJ2-1
CAIGSGRENEQFF
>TRBD2|TRBV5-1|.|TRBJ2-1
CASSPIAGADNEQFF
>TRBD1|TRBV2|.|TRBJ1-6
CASSESWAGGGSPLHF
>TRBD1|TRBV7-2|.|TRBJ2-1
CASSPPGGSYNEQFF
>.|TRBV19|.|TRBJ2-3
CASSIVGGDTQYF
>TRBD1|TRBV11-2|.|TRBJ1-2
CASSLEAGGNYGYTF
>TRBD1|TRBV7-2|.|TRBJ1-2
CASSFPAGTGGSYTF
>TRBD2|TRBV6-5|.|TRBJ2-7
CASSQLAGTSYEQYF
>TRBD2|TRBV9|.|TRBJ2-7
CASSVLAGGRPYEQYF
>.|TRBV5-1|.|TRBJ2-1
CASSLAQGYEQFF
>.|TRBV9|.|TRBJ1-1
CASSVVSNTEAFF
>.|TRBV6-5|.|TRBJ2-1
CASKRGLADNEQFF
>.|TRBV12-5|.|TRBJ2-5
CASGVDRGETQYF
>TRBD1|TRBV4-3|.|TRBJ1-4
CASSRDGQGHEKLFF
>.|TRBV21-1|.|TRBJ2-1
CASSTRQGGTYNEQFF
>.|TRBV28|.|TRBJ2-7
CASSLSGYEQYF
>.|TRBV28|.|TRBJ2-2
CASNPSPGTTNTGELFF